This TCR beta chain was found in a study of blood T cell repertoires in COVID-19. Study-wide context: COVID-19 samples collected from the United States, Italy and Spain covered acute and convalescent phases. PBMCs, B-cell-depleted T cells, or T cells were the source of the cDNA or gDNA that made up the material.

Original methodology: Counts of nucleated cells, estimated from reference gene primer amplification, were obtained. Sequencing was performed with immunoSEQ multiplex PCR; in TCRdb, only in-frame clones are kept and a portion is missing. The V and J calls and clone size were taken over from that table, and D and trimming were inferred from the DNA. The sample contains a few hundred thousand clones, nearly 90% of which appear only once. Germline assignment: CDR1 MGHDK and CDR2 SYGVNS. With 1 base removed from V and 6 bases from J, the gap between germline ends came to 6 bases. The CDR3 spans 13 residues.

Source material: peripheral blood. This chain joins TRBV25-1 and TRBJ2-2; D ambiguous. The receptor was isolated from a woman aged 35 to 49 who had recovered from COVID-19. CDR3 coding DNA: TGTGCCAGCAGTGAATCCTTAGCCGGGGAGCTGTTTTTT. It encodes CASSESLAGELFF.